A selection of T cell receptor beta chains follows, all from one sample in a study of blood T cell repertoires in COVID-19. Assay used: immunoSEQ multiplex PCR; TCRdb lists only in-frame clones, some missing. Among tens of thousands of clones listed, around 81% were seen once. Material: peripheral blood. The receptors were gathered from a man between 65 and 85 years old with acute or convalescent COVID-19. CDR3s include the opening cysteine and the closing phenylalanine or tryptophan. The D gene is left open where the match is weak. A clone size is listed for some rows: how often the clone was seen (once, few, many), or a class if it is expanded.

>.|TRBV18|TRBJ1-1|.
TGTGCCAGCGCCTTCGCGGGGGCGAACACTGAAGCTTTCTTT
CASAFAGANTEAFF
>.|TRBV12-5|TRBJ2-5|TRBD1
TGTGCTAGTGGTTTGAGGGGGCGAGAGACCCAGTACTTC
CASGLRGRETQYF
>.|TRBV5-1|TRBJ2-3|TRBD2
TGCGCCAGCAGCTCGGGACTAGCGGGTGCTATTAGCACAGATACGCAGTATTTT
CASSSGLAGAISTDTQYF
>.|TRBV18|TRBJ1-4|TRBD1
TGTGCCAGCTCAGAGGGACAGGGTGAAAATGAAAAACTGTTTTTT
CASSEGQGENEKLFF
>.|TRBV28|TRBJ1-3|.
TGTGCCAGCAGTTTAATAGGGGTGGGGAGAAACACCATATATTTT
CASSLIGVGRNTIYF
>.|TRBV18|TRBJ2-3|.
TGTGCCAGCTCACCGGCGGGTATCACAGATACGCAGTATTTT
CASSPAGITDTQYF
>.|TRBV5-1|TRBJ2-5|TRBD2
TGCGCCAGCAGCCCGGGACTAGCGGGGGCCCTCGGGGAGACCCAGTACTTC
CASSPGLAGALGETQYF
>.|TRBV12-3/TRBV12-4|TRBJ1-5|.
TGTGCCAGCAGTTTTGGGCCCGGCGAAGCCCAGCATTTT
CASSFGPGEAQHF
>.|TRBV5-1|TRBJ1-2|TRBD1
TGCGCCAGCAGCTTGCAGGGGACAGGGGGCCAGTATGGCTACACCTTC
CASSLQGTGGQYGYTF
>.|TRBV4-1|TRBJ2-5|TRBD1
TGCGCCAGCAGCCAAGCCCGGACAGGGGTGGGAGAGACCCAGTACTTC
CASSQARTGVGETQYF
>once|TRBV19|TRBJ1-2|TRBD1
TGTGCCAGTATCCCGGGACAGGGCTATGGCTACACCTTC
CASIPGQGYGYTF
>.|TRBV5-1|TRBJ1-3|TRBD1
TGCGCCAGCAGCTCGTTAACCGGGACAGGGTTTGGAAACACCATATATTTT
CASSSLTGTGFGNTIYF
>.|TRBV5-1|TRBJ2-1|.
TGCGCCAGCAGCTTTCCAGTGCTGAATGAGCAGTTCTTC
CASSFPVLNEQFF
>.|TRBV7-2|TRBJ2-1|.
TGTGCCAGCAGCTTAGCGATATGGGGGGGGCCGATCTACAATGAGCAGTTCTTC
CASSLAIWGGPIYNEQFF
>.|TRBV6-5|TRBJ1-6|.
TGTGCCAGCAGTTATGGTAGCTCCTATAATTCACCCCTCCACTTT
CASSYGSSYNSPLHF
>.|TRBV6-1|TRBJ2-1|TRBD1
TGTGCCAGCAGTGAGGGGACAGGGCCCAATGAGCAGTTCTTC
CASSEGTGPNEQFF
>once|TRBV28|TRBJ2-4|.
TGTGCCAGCAGTCTCCAAACAGGGTTTCAGGTCAAAAACATTCAGTACTTC
CASSLQTGFQVKNIQYF
>.|TRBV10-3|TRBJ2-2|.
TGTGCCATCTACTCCAACACCGGGGAGCTGTTTTTT
CAIYSNTGELFF
>.|TRBV5-5|TRBJ1-1|.
TGTGCCAGCAGCCTCAGGGATACCGCTGAAGCTTTCTTT
CASSLRDTAEAFF
>.|TRBV5-4|TRBJ1-1|TRBD1
TGTGCCAGCAGCCGGAGATCAGACAGGGCGGAGGCTTTCTTT
CASSRRSDRAEAFF
>.|TRBV20-1|TRBJ1-2|TRBD1
TGCAGTGCTAGTGAGGCAGGGGGCGACTATGGCTACACCTTC
CSASEAGGDYGYTF
>.|TRBV21-1|TRBJ2-3|.
TGTGCCAGCAGCACTATACTCCCAGATACGCAGTATTTT
CASSTILPDTQYF
>.|TRBV5-8|TRBJ1-2|.
TGTGCCAGCAGCCTACAGGGATTTGGCTACACCTTC
CASSLQGFGYTF
>.|TRBV11-3|TRBJ2-7|TRBD1
TGTGCCAGCAGCGCATACCCCGGGACAGAATACGAGCAGTACTTC
CASSAYPGTEYEQYF
>.|TRBV9|TRBJ1-4|TRBD1
TGTGCCAGCAGCGCGCCAGGGGGAACAACTAATGAAAAACTGTTTTTT
CASSAPGGTTNEKLFF
>.|TRBV5-1|TRBJ1-1|.
TGCGCCAGCAGCTTGGGGGGAGTAGACACTGAAGCTTTCTTT
CASSLGGVDTEAFF
>.|TRBV5-1|TRBJ2-7|.
TGCGCCAGCAGCTTGCGAGCCGGCTCCTACGAGCAGTACTTC
CASSLRAGSYEQYF
>once|TRBV3-1/TRBV3-2|TRBJ2-3|TRBD2
TGTGCCAGCAGCCATCGACTAGCGGGGGGGCAGGGTACGCAGTATTTT
CASSHRLAGGQGTQYF
>.|TRBV11-3|TRBJ2-2|TRBD2
TGTGCCAGCAGCGCAGGCGGGGGGACGAACACCGGGGAGCTGTTTTTT
CASSAGGGTNTGELFF
>.|TRBV7-9|TRBJ2-1|TRBD2
TGTGCCAGCAGCTCAACAGGGACTAGCAATGAGCAGTTCTTC
CASSSTGTSNEQFF
>.|TRBV7-2|TRBJ2-7|TRBD1
TGTGCCAGCAGCCGGACAGGGCTATACGAGCAGTACTTC
CASSRTGLYEQYF
>.|TRBV7-2|TRBJ2-2|.
TGTGCCAGCAGCTCGGGACAAAACACCGGGGAGCTGTTTTTT
CASSSGQNTGELFF
>.|TRBV5-4|TRBJ2-5|.
TGTGCCAGCAGCCCAGGACGGGGGGCTTGGGAGACCCAGTACTTC
CASSPGRGAWETQYF
>.|TRBV3-1/TRBV3-2|TRBJ2-5|.
TGTGCCAGCAGCCAATCTAGTAGCGAGGAGACCCAGTACTTC
CASSQSSSEETQYF
>.|TRBV7-2|TRBJ2-5|TRBD1
TGTGCCAGCAGCCTAGGGACAGGGATTGTAGGAGACCAGTACTTC
CASSLGTGIVGDQYF
>.|TRBV5-5|TRBJ1-1|.
TGTGCCAGCAGCTTGTACTCCTCCGGGGGGGGGAACACTGAAGCTTTCTTT
CASSLYSSGGGNTEAFF
>.|TRBV15|TRBJ1-5|.
TGTGCCACCAGCTCCTGGGGGGTCCTTGGGCAGCCCCAGCATTTT
CATSSWGVLGQPQHF
>.|TRBV9|TRBJ2-3|TRBD1
TGTGCCAGCAGCGTAGAGTGGACAGGCGGTGTGGGGTCAGATACGCAGTATTTT
CASSVEWTGGVGSDTQYF
>.|TRBV2|TRBJ1-6|.
TGTGCCAGCAGTGTAACAGCAGTTAATTCACCCCTCCACTTT
CASSVTAVNSPLHF
>once|TRBV19|TRBJ1-2|TRBD1
TGTGCCAGTAGTATGGGACAGGATTATGGCTACACCTTC
CASSMGQDYGYTF
>.|TRBV2|TRBJ2-7|TRBD1
TGTGCCAGCAGGGACAGGGGGAATTCCTACGAGCAGTACTTC
CASRDRGNSYEQYF